This TCR beta chain emerged from a study of T cell changes during pregnancy in multiple sclerosis. The CDR3 consists of 15 residues. Looked up from germline, CDR1 is SSHAT and CDR2 is FNYEAQ (reference sequence). The protocol was immunoSEQ multiplex PCR, while the TCRdb copy is restricted to in-frame clones and leaves out a portion. The sample shows 41,000 or so clones, 70% to 90% of them seen only once. Concerning this clone itself: Compared with germline, one end of the junction differs, possibly owing to a read error.

This sequence originates from a female donor with multiple sclerosis, enrolled in a pregnancy study. The rearrangement links TRBV7-7 to TRBJ2-5; 8 bases are shared with TRBD2. Sequencing was performed on CD4+ T cells from peripheral blood mononuclear cells, taken in the first trimester of pregnancy. DNA of the CDR3: TGTGCTAGCAGCCCGACCGGGAGGGCCGGGGAGACCCAGTACTTC. Translated, it gives CASSPTGRAGETQYF.